These 29 T cell receptor beta chains originate from one sample sequenced in a study of cytomegalovirus exposure and HLA in healthy donors. Both 60 Vbeta primers and 13 Jbeta primers went into the PCR. Method: immunoSEQ multiplex PCR; TCRdb's copy keeps in-frame clones and lacks some. Of about 88,000 clones in the sample, just under 90% were seen once. The sample taken for sequencing was PBMCs. The receptor source for this set is a man aged 18 to 29 in good health and CMV-seronegative.

V and J are TRBV9 and TRBJ2-5, with TRBD2 matching over 7 bases. This CDR3 has 17 residues. Germline V gene sequence: CDR1 SGDLS, CDR2 YYNGEE. Germline trimming cut 1 base from V and 5 bases from J; bases unmatched to any gene: 14. The CDR3 DNA sequence: TGTGCCAGCAGCGTATGGGCGGGGGTCGGGTCGGCGGAGACCCAGTACTTC. It translates to CASSVWAGVGSAETQYF.

About this clone itself: The same CDR3 is also encoded by other DNA sequences in this sample. The chain carries TRBV11-2 and TRBJ2-3, with a weak D call TRBD1 (5 bases). CDR3 length equals 14 residues. Germline lookup yields CDR1 SGHAT and CDR2 FQNNGV. Trimming pared 5 bases from V and 6 bases from J, leaving 15 bases between. The CDR3 is CASSQSQGFDTQYF. DNA of the CDR3: TGTGCCAGCAGCCAAAGCCAGGGATTCGATACGCAGTATTTT.

The chain joins TRBV5-1 to TRBJ2-5, with D tentatively TRBD2 (5 bases). The CDR3 is 14 residues long. Germline CDR1 and CDR2: SGHRS and YFSETQ. Trimming stripped 3 bases from V and 4 bases from J, with 13 bases between. The CDR3 spells CASSSSPGSETQYF. As DNA, the CDR3 is TGCGCCAGCAGCTCCTCCCCGGGGTCAGAGACCCAGTACTTC.

This chain joins TRBV5-1 and TRBJ1-4; D unclear. CDR1 is SGHRS, CDR2 YFSETQ, per germline. The CDR3 sequence is 14 residues long. Deletions cut 4 bases from V and 7 bases from J, with 14 bases between. The CDR3 reads CASSPRRASEKLFF. For the CDR3, the DNA is TGCGCCAGCAGCCCGAGGAGGGCTTCTGAAAAACTGTTTTTT. The variable domain in full, with the rest retrieved from reference TRBV5-1 and TRBJ1-4, is KAGVTQTPRYLIKTRGQQVTLSCSPISGHRSVSWYQQTPGQGLQFLFEYFSETQRNKGNFPGRFSGRQFSNSRSEMNVSTLELGDSALYLCASSPRRASEKLFFGSGTQLSVL.

The CDR3 nucleotides read TGTGCCAGCAGTTCGCAGCGGGATTCAGATGAGCAGTTCTTC. The encoded protein is CASSSQRDSDEQFF. The chain employs TRBV28 and TRBJ2-1; 7 nucleotides line up with TRBD2. This CDR3 comprises 14 residues. J gave up 8 bases and V 4 bases, and 8 bases lay outside the gene matches. Germline-derived CDR1 and CDR2 are MDHEN and SYDVKM.

The rearrangement links TRBV5-1 to TRBJ2-1, with 10 bases fitting TRBD1. Germline trimming cut 2 bases from V and 8 bases from J; bases unmatched to any gene: 1. In germline, CDR1 is SGHRS, CDR2 YFSETQ. The CDR3 is 13 amino acids. CDR3 residues: CASSFGTGDEQFF. The CDR3 coding sequence is TGCGCCAGCAGCTTCGGGACAGGGGATGAGCAGTTCTTC.

This chain uses TRBV5-6 with TRBJ2-1, with D possibly being TRBD2 (5 bases). The CDR3 contains 15 residues. The ends were cut back, 0 bases at V and 1 base at J, with 8 bases in the middle. Germline V gene sequence: CDR1 SGHDT, CDR2 YYEEEE. This CDR3 is CASSLVRDSYNEQFF. CDR3 coding DNA: TGTGCCAGCAGCTTGGTTCGGGATTCCTACAATGAGCAGTTCTTC. Based on the CDR3 plus reference TRBV5-6 and TRBJ2-1, the full variable domain is DAGVTQSPTHLIKTRGQQVTLRCSPKSGHDTVSWYQQALGQGPQFIFQYYEEEERQRGNFPDRFSGHQFPNYSSELNVNALLLGDSALYLCASSLVRDSYNEQFFGPGTRLTVL.

CDR3 sequence (DNA): TGTGCCAGCAGCTCCCAGGCGCAGGGGAACGATTTCTTT. The encoded protein is CASSSQAQGNDFF. This rearrangement joins TRBV5-4 to TRBJ1-1, with D possibly being TRBD1 (6 bases). V lost 3 bases to trimming and J lost 13 bases, with 19 bases between them. This CDR3 region has 13 residues. Germline V gives CDR1 SGHNT, CDR2 YYREEE (reference sequence). Filled out from reference TRBV5-4 and TRBJ1-1, the complete variable domain reads ETGVTQSPTHLIKTRGQQVTLRCSSQSGHNTVSWYQQALGQGPQFIFQYYREEENGRGNFPPRFSGLQFPNYSSELNVNALELDDSALYLCASSSQAQGNDFFGQGTRLTVV.

The V gene is TRBV5-1, the J gene TRBJ2-7; D is perhaps TRBD2 (6 bases). The CDR3 consists of 17 residues. Germline-derived CDR1 and CDR2 are SGHRS and YFSETQ. V lost 2 bases to trimming and J lost 1 base, with 19 bases between them. CDR3 in amino acids: CASSFGGGRLRSYEQYF. The CDR3 DNA follows: TGCGCCAGCAGCTTTGGGGGAGGTCGGCTGAGGTCCTACGAGCAGTACTTC.

V usage is TRBV27 and J usage is TRBJ2-1, with unresolved D. This CDR3 has 13 residues. Germline assignment: CDR1 MNHEY and CDR2 SMNVEV (reference sequence). With 3 bases removed from V and 5 bases from J, the gap between germline ends came to 8 bases. The CDR3 here is CASSFYSDNEQFF. The CDR3 nucleotides are TGTGCCAGCAGTTTTTACAGTGACAATGAGCAGTTCTTC.

The V gene is TRBV11-2, the J gene TRBJ2-2, with D perhaps matching TRBD1 (6 bases). V was clipped by 2 bases and J by 1 base, with 8 bases between them. Germline lookup yields CDR1 SGHAT and CDR2 FQNNGV. The CDR3 loop spans 15 amino acids. The CDR3 loop is CASSLWTVNTGELFF. CDR3 nucleotides: TGTGCCAGCAGCTTATGGACAGTGAACACCGGGGAGCTGTTTTTT. The full variable domain, rest sourced from reference TRBV11-2 and TRBJ2-2, is EAGVAQSPRYKIIEKRQSVAFWCNPISGHATLYWYQQILGQGPKLLIQFQNNGVVDDSQLPKDRFSAERLKGVDSTLKIQPAKLEDSAVYLCASSLWTVNTGELFFGEGSRLTVL.

This chain joins TRBV7-6 and TRBJ2-7, with D maybe TRBD1 (6 bases). The CDR3 consists of 14 residues. Trimming cost V 4 bases and J 2 bases, with 12 bases left between them. CDR1 and CDR2 (germline): SGHVS, FNYEAQ. The CDR3 is CASSSKTGAYEQYF. The CDR3 DNA reads as TGTGCCAGCAGCTCCAAGACAGGAGCCTACGAGCAGTACTTC.

The genes are TRBV7-6 and TRBJ2-1; possibly TRBD2 for D (6 bases). This CDR3 has 15 residues. V was clipped by 1 base and J by 5 bases, with 12 bases between them. The germline V gene encodes CDR1 SGHVS and CDR2 FNYEAQ. The CDR3 protein is CASSLERVANNEQFF. DNA of the CDR3: TGTGCCAGCAGCTTAGAGCGGGTAGCGAACAATGAGCAGTTCTTC.

This chain connects TRBV7-2 to TRBJ2-3, with unresolved D. CDR3 length equals 13 residues. Per the germline V gene, CDR1 is SGHTA and CDR2 is FQGNSA. Trimming left V 5 bases short and J 5 bases short, with 11 bases between. For the CDR3, the DNA is TGTGCCAGCAGCCCCCAGATTTTAGATACGCAGTATTTT. It yields the protein CASSPQILDTQYF.

This sequence joins TRBV7-9 and TRBJ1-2; D not certain. The CDR3 spans 13 residues. Deletions cut 8 bases from V and 8 bases from J, with 18 bases between. CDR1 is SEHNR and CDR2 is FQNEAQ in the germline V gene (reference sequence). The CDR3 bases are TGTGCCAGCGAAACCGGGGATTCTCGGGGCTACACCTTC. As protein: CASETGDSRGYTF.

CDR3 in amino acids: CATALSGGPYEQYF. DNA of the CDR3: TGTGCCACCGCCCTTAGCGGGGGACCCTACGAGCAGTACTTC. This chain joins TRBV15 and TRBJ2-7, with TRBD2 identical over 9 bases. Looked up from germline, CDR1 is LNHNV and CDR2 is YYDKDF (reference sequence). The CDR3 consists of 14 residues. Germline trimming cut 8 bases from V and 2 bases from J; bases unmatched to any gene: 7.

The rearrangement links TRBV29-1 to TRBJ1-2; 7 positions agree with TRBD1. The germline V gene has CDR1 SQVTM and CDR2 ANQGSEA. The junction had 7 bases not matched to a gene; V was cut back by 6 bases and J by 3 bases. The CDR3 loop spans 13 amino acids. CDR3 sequence: CSVLGQADYGYTF. The DNA of the CDR3 is TGCAGCGTATTAGGACAGGCCGACTATGGCTACACCTTC.

CDR3 residues: CACQLFSGRGRAYEQYF. The CDR3 nucleotides are TGTGCCTGCCAACTCTTCTCGGGCAGGGGCCGGGCCTACGAGCAGTACTTC. The chain has TRBV30 and TRBJ2-7, with D maybe TRBD1 (6 bases). The CDR3 has 17 amino acids. Germline values: CDR1 GTSNPN, CDR2 SVGIG (reference sequence). Trimming pared 6 bases from V and 2 bases from J, leaving 26 bases between.

J is TRBJ1-5 and V is TRBV28; no firm D call. Germline V CDR1 and CDR2: MDHEN, SYDVKM. Trimming took 0 bases from V and 0 from J, leaving 15 bases between them. The CDR3 runs to 18 residues. CDR3: CASSLWRYSKDSNQPQHF. The CDR3 nucleotides read TGTGCCAGCAGTTTATGGAGATACAGTAAGGATAGCAATCAGCCCCAGCATTTT.

The gene calls are TRBV5-4 and TRBJ2-1; TRBD2 might be the D (6 bases). The CDR3 covers 16 residues. Germline CDR1 is SGHNT and CDR2 is YYREEE (reference sequence). Deletions cut 3 bases from V and 1 base from J, with 14 bases between. The CDR3 sequence: CASSWGGTSSYNEQFF. The CDR3 DNA sequence: TGTGCCAGCAGCTGGGGCGGGACTTCGTCCTACAATGAGCAGTTCTTC.

The table lists this clone with a few counts. The chain couples TRBV7-9 to TRBJ2-7; no definite D call. Germline CDR1 reads SEHNR; CDR2 reads FQNEAQ (reference sequence). Trimming pared 0 bases from V and 0 bases from J, leaving 15 bases between. CDR3 size: 17 residues. CDR3 amino acids: CASSLARLAANSYEQYF. CDR3 in DNA: TGTGCCAGCAGCTTAGCCCGACTCGCAGCAAACTCCTACGAGCAGTACTTC.

V is TRBV7-3 and J is TRBJ2-7, with 9 bases aligning to TRBD2. The CDR3 spans 13 residues. Germline CDR1 SGHTA, CDR2 FQGTGA. After removal of 4 bases from V and 7 bases from J, the junction contained 5 bases not matched to a gene. CDR3 bases: TGTGCCAGCAGCTCGACAGGACTAGCGGAGCAGTACTTC. Its translation: CASSSTGLAEQYF.

The chain recombines TRBV7-8 with TRBJ2-2; 7 nucleotides align to TRBD2. Germline loops: CDR1 SGHVS, CDR2 FQNEAQ. The V segment lost 1 base and the J segment 1 base; nucleotides outside the gene matches: 6. The CDR3 spans 17 residues. The CDR3 spells CASSLGPAGKNTGELFF. The CDR3 nucleotides read TGTGCCAGCAGCTTAGGGCCAGCGGGAAAGAACACCGGGGAGCTGTTTTTT.

This chain links TRBV7-9 with TRBJ1-2, with 7 bases lining up with TRBD1. The trim removed 4 bases at V and 2 bases at J, leaving 10 bases unmatched. The CDR3 runs 16 residues. CDR1 and CDR2 (germline): SEHNR, FQNEAQ (reference sequence). The CDR3 DNA follows: TGTGCCAGCAGCTCTCGACCGGGACAGTTGAACTATGGCTACACCTTC. Encoded protein: CASSSRPGQLNYGYTF.

The chain uses TRBV6-5 and TRBJ1-1; D may be TRBD1 (6 bases). Germline V lookup: CDR1 MNHEY, CDR2 SVGAGI. The CDR3 loop spans 15 amino acids. V was pared by 5 bases and J by 4 bases, with 17 bases between. The CDR3 here is CASSPPGGLGTEAFF. The CDR3 DNA is TGTGCCAGCAGTCCCCCCGGGGGGCTTGGCACTGAAGCTTTCTTT.

CDR3 bases: TGTGCCAGCAGCTTAGAAGGGCGCGGGGGTGGGGAGCTGTTTTTT. It encodes CASSLEGRGGGELFF. This chain uses TRBV11-2 with TRBJ2-2; TRBD2 matches 7 bases. CDR3 length: 15 amino acids. V lost 0 bases and J lost 8; bases outside the gene matches: 6. Germline CDR1 reads SGHAT; CDR2 reads FQNNGV.

This clone was detected a few times. The chain links TRBV7-9 to TRBJ2-5, with TRBD2 matching over 9 bases. The CDR3 covers 17 residues. Trimming at V came to 5 bases and at J to 4 bases, leaving 14 bases not matched to a gene. Per the germline V gene, CDR1 is SEHNR and CDR2 is FQNEAQ (reference sequence). The CDR3 DNA sequence: TGTGCCAGCAGCCCCAAGGTAGCGGGAGTACACGGAGAGACCCAGTACTTC. The encoded protein is CASSPKVAGVHGETQYF.

This clone appeared a few times. V gene TRBV10-3 combines with J gene TRBJ2-7; TRBD2 agrees at 9 bases. Trimming removed 3 bases from V and 4 bases from J; junction bases left unmatched: 7. This CDR3 contains 15 residues. Germline V CDR1 and CDR2: ENHRY, SYGVKD. This chain's CDR3 is CAISEGGLALYEQYF. DNA for the CDR3: TGTGCCATCAGTGAAGGGGGACTAGCCCTTTACGAGCAGTACTTC.

In its sample, this clone was seen a few times. This chain's CDR3 is CATSKRGAYNEQFF. The CDR3 nucleotides read TGTGCCACCAGCAAGCGGGGAGCCTACAATGAGCAGTTCTTC. The rearrangement links TRBV15 to TRBJ2-1; TRBD2 aligns across 7 bases. V trimming: 4 bases; J trimming: 2 bases; junction bases outside the gene matches: 2. The germline V gene encodes CDR1 LNHNV and CDR2 YYDKDF (reference sequence). CDR3 length equals 14 residues.